One sample yielded the 21 T cell receptor beta chains listed below, sequenced in a study of T cells and copy number aberrations in small-cell lung cancer. Measured with immunoSEQ multiplex PCR; TCRdb has only the in-frame clones, and not every one. The sample lists about 9,600 clones, almost 80% occurring once. The sequenced sample consisted of normal tissue next to the tumor. The receptors were sampled from a man between 60 and 75 years old with small cell lung cancer.

The chain recombines TRBV27 with TRBJ2-7; 8 bases map to TRBD1. The CDR3 runs to 14 residues. From germline, CDR1 is MNHEY and CDR2 SMNVEV (reference sequence). V shed 5 bases, J shed 4 bases, and the junction held 7 bases outside the gene matches. This chain's CDR3 is CASSSVTGVYEQYF. The CDR3 region has the DNA TGTGCCAGCAGTAGTGTGACAGGGGTTTACGAGCAGTACTTC.

The chain employs TRBV30 and TRBJ1-1; the D is unclear. The CDR3 is 9 residues long. Germline loops: CDR1 GTSNPN, CDR2 SVGIG (reference sequence). V was cut by 1 base and J by 11 bases, with 5 bases left in between. The CDR3 sequence: CAWSDVAFF. CDR3 DNA: TGTGCCTGGAGTGATGTGGCTTTCTTT. Full variable domain (outside the CDR3, taken from reference TRBV30 and TRBJ1-1): SQTIHQWPATLVQPVGSPLSLECTVEGTSNPNLYWYRQAAGRGLQLLFYSVGIGQISSEVPQNLSASRPQDRQFILSSKKLLLSDSGFYLCAWSDVAFFGQGTRLTVV.

The chain uses TRBV6-1 and TRBJ1-5, with D hard to call. Germline CDR1 MNHNS, CDR2 SASEGT. V dropped 2 bases and J dropped 7 bases, with 9 bases sitting between them. The CDR3 extends over 13 amino acids. The chain's CDR3 is CASSESGPQPQHF. CDR3 DNA: TGTGCCAGCAGTGAATCGGGTCCGCAGCCCCAGCATTTT.

The gene calls are TRBV5-6 and TRBJ2-7, with 8 bases matching TRBD2. V gave up 1 base and J gave up 2 bases; unmatched junction bases: 8. This CDR3 is built from 16 residues. Per germline, CDR1 SGHDT and CDR2 YYEEEE. The CDR3 loop reads CASSLLGGRIAYEQYF. The DNA for the CDR3 is TGTGCCAGCAGCTTGTTAGGCGGGAGGATCGCCTACGAGCAGTACTTC.

This rearrangement joins TRBV18 to TRBJ1-3; weak D call: TRBD1 (6 bases). This CDR3 contains 15 residues. The V end lost 4 bases, the J end lost 2 bases, and 12 bases lay between the germline ends. Germline V lookup: CDR1 KGHSH, CDR2 LQKENI. CDR3 sequence reads: CASSLDRGPGNTIYF. As DNA, the CDR3 is TGTGCCAGCTCACTGGACAGAGGGCCTGGAAACACCATATATTTT. Full variable domain (rest looked up from reference TRBV18 and TRBJ1-3): NAGVMQNPRHLVRRRGQEARLRCSPMKGHSHVYWYRQLPEEGLKFMVYLQKENIIDESGMPKERFSAEFPKEGPSILRIQQVVRGDSAAYFCASSLDRGPGNTIYFGEGSWLTVV.

The rearrangement joins TRBV6-5 to TRBJ2-2, with D unresolved. This CDR3 has 12 residues. V dropped 2 bases and J dropped 5 bases, with 3 bases sitting between them. The germline gives CDR1 MNHEY, CDR2 SVGAGI. In nucleotides, the CDR3 is TGTGCCAGCAGTTACACGACCGGGGAGCTGTTTTTT. Amino acid sequence: CASSYTTGELFF.

On this clone itself: A much bigger clone sits one base away, suggesting this may be a read error. CDR3 loop: CASSVPTSSPVTGELFF. As DNA, the CDR3 is TGTGCCAGCAGCGTACCAACTAGCAGCCCTGTGACCGGGGAGCTGTTTTTT. The gene calls are TRBV9 and TRBJ2-2, with D perhaps TRBD2 (6 bases). This CDR3 is built from 17 residues. CDR1 and CDR2 from the germline V gene are SGDLS and YYNGEE. V lost 1 base, J lost 5 bases, and 18 bases lay in between.

The chain is built from TRBV6-1 and TRBJ2-2, with 12 positions matching TRBD2. J was trimmed by 7 bases and V by 4 bases; bases with no gene match: 1. The CDR3 extends over 14 amino acids. Germline CDR1 and CDR2: MNHNS and SASEGT. The CDR3 DNA sequence: TGTGCCAGCAGTGCACTAGCGGGAGGCGGGGAGCTGTTTTTT. This translates into CASSALAGGGELFF.

The genes are TRBV13 and TRBJ2-7; D is uncertain. The germline V gene encodes CDR1 PRHDT and CDR2 FYEKMQ (reference sequence). V gave up 1 base and J gave up 7 bases, with 14 bases separating them. The CDR3 contains 14 residues. CDR3 protein: CASSLASFSVEQYF. The CDR3 nucleotides read TGTGCCAGCAGCTTAGCCAGCTTCAGCGTGGAGCAGTACTTC. Full variable domain (outside the CDR3, taken from reference TRBV13 and TRBJ2-7): AAGVIQSPRHLIKEKRETATLKCYPIPRHDTVYWYQQGPGQDPQFLISFYEKMQSDKGSIPDRFSAQQFSDYHSELNMSSLELGDSALYFCASSLASFSVEQYFGPGTRLTVT.

The V and J genes are TRBV9 and TRBJ1-4, with a weak D call TRBD1 (5 bases). Trimming cost V 4 bases and J 8 bases, with 18 bases left between them. Germline lookup yields CDR1 SGDLS and CDR2 YYNGEE. The CDR3 contains 15 residues. CDR3 region: CASSLLPGPGEKLFF. The CDR3 nucleotides read TGTGCCAGCAGCCTCCTCCCAGGGCCTGGGGAAAAACTGTTTTTT.

V is TRBV4-1 and J is TRBJ2-5, with 11 bases fitting TRBD1. Germline V lookup: CDR1 MGHRA, CDR2 YSYEKL. V shed 1 base and J 4 bases; nucleotides not matched to a gene: 11. The CDR3 sequence is 18 residues long. CDR3 loop: CASSQVHGTGGVGETQYF. As DNA, the CDR3 is TGCGCCAGCAGCCAAGTCCACGGGACAGGGGGAGTTGGAGAGACCCAGTACTTC.

CDR3 region: CASSGRDRGITGELFF. As DNA, the CDR3 is TGTGCCAGCAGTGGCCGGGACAGGGGAATAACCGGGGAGCTGTTTTTT. The chain combines TRBV25-1 with TRBJ2-2, with 10 positions matching TRBD1. Germline CDR1 and CDR2: MGHDK and SYGVNS. V shed 4 bases and J 5 bases; nucleotides not matched to a gene: 7. The CDR3 contains 16 residues.

This sequence joins TRBV28 and TRBJ1-5; possible D gene TRBD1, 6 bases. This CDR3 contains 14 residues. Germline V gene lookup returns CDR1 MDHEN and CDR2 SYDVKM. Between the trimmed V and J ends, which lost 6 bases and 0 bases, there was a span of 9 bases. The CDR3 sequence is CASRGGYSNQPQHF. DNA of the CDR3: TGTGCCAGCAGAGGGGGTTATAGCAATCAGCCCCAGCATTTT.

This chain connects TRBV7-6 to TRBJ1-3; D gene ambiguous. V was trimmed by 4 bases and J by 1 base, leaving 11 bases between them. CDR1 is SGHVS and CDR2 is FNYEAQ in the germline V gene. This CDR3 is built from 15 residues. The CDR3 DNA follows: TGTGCCAGCAGCTCCTCCTCGGGTTCTGGAAACACCATATATTTT. Translation gives CASSSSSGSGNTIYF.

A single count supports this clone. The V and J genes are TRBV7-9 and TRBJ2-3; TRBD2 matches 7 bases. CDR3 size: 15 residues. Unmatched junction bases numbered 10, after V lost 6 bases and J lost 4 bases. The germline V gene has CDR1 SEHNR and CDR2 FQNEAQ (reference sequence). In DNA form, the CDR3 reads TGTGCCAGCAGTTCCTGGGGGAGGGCCGCAGATACGCAGTATTTT. Protein product: CASSSWGRAADTQYF.

In nucleotides, the CDR3 is TGTGCCAGCAGCTTAGGGAGCGGGGCCCAAGAGACCCAGTACTTC. It is translated as CASSLGSGAQETQYF. V gene TRBV11-2 combines with J gene TRBJ2-5; 7 nucleotides line up with TRBD2. The length of the CDR3 is 15 residues. The germline CDR1 and CDR2 sequences are SGHAT and FQNNGV. Unmatched junction bases numbered 3, after V lost 1 base and J lost 1 base.

CDR3 coding DNA: TGCGCCAGCAGCTCGGGACAGAATGAAAAACTGTTTTTT. This sequence encodes CASSSGQNEKLFF. The chain recombines TRBV5-1 with TRBJ1-4; 7 bases are a match to TRBD1. With 3 bases clipped from V and 5 bases from J, the junction kept 1 base outside the gene matches. Germline CDR1 reads SGHRS; CDR2 reads YFSETQ. This CDR3 has 13 amino acids. The whole variable domain, filled in from reference TRBV5-1 and TRBJ1-4, reads KAGVTQTPRYLIKTRGQQVTLSCSPISGHRSVSWYQQTPGQGLQFLFEYFSETQRNKGNFPGRFSGRQFSNSRSEMNVSTLELGDSALYLCASSSGQNEKLFFGSGTQLSVL.

V and J are TRBV28 and TRBJ2-1, with 7 bases matching TRBD2. The V segment lost 5 bases and the J segment 5 bases; nucleotides outside the gene matches: 15. This CDR3 contains 17 residues. The germline gives CDR1 MDHEN, CDR2 SYDVKM. Here the CDR3 reads CASSLLGYGRADNEQFF. CDR3 nucleotides: TGTGCCAGCAGTCTGTTAGGGTATGGGAGGGCGGACAATGAGCAGTTCTTC.

The chain carries TRBV5-1 and TRBJ2-7; D ambiguous. Germline CDR1 reads SGHRS; CDR2 reads YFSETQ. Trimming stripped 3 bases from V and 3 bases from J, with 4 bases between. There are 11 residues in the CDR3. The CDR3 loop reads CASSSNYEQYF. The DNA for the CDR3 is TGCGCCAGCAGCTCAAACTACGAGCAGTACTTC. Variable domain in full (rest from reference TRBV5-1 and TRBJ2-7): KAGVTQTPRYLIKTRGQQVTLSCSPISGHRSVSWYQQTPGQGLQFLFEYFSETQRNKGNFPGRFSGRQFSNSRSEMNVSTLELGDSALYLCASSSNYEQYFGPGTRLTVT.

This chain joins TRBV7-9 and TRBJ1-1, with D possibly matching TRBD1 (6 bases). Germline CDR1 reads SEHNR; CDR2 reads FQNEAQ (reference sequence). The CDR3 is made up of 15 amino acids. Trimming pared 7 bases from V and 4 bases from J, leaving 19 bases between. The CDR3 DNA is TGTGCCAGCATGTCAAGGGGGGCGTCGAGCACTGAAGCTTTCTTT. Residues: CASMSRGASSTEAFF. Full variable domain (remainder filled in from reference TRBV7-9 and TRBJ1-1): DTGVSQNPRHKITKRGQNVTFRCDPISEHNRLYWYRQTLGQGPEFLTYFQNEAQLEKSRLLSDRFSAERPKGSFSTLEIQRTEQGDSAMYLCASMSRGASSTEAFFGQGTRLTVV.

This chain uses TRBV2 with TRBJ1-4; D not certain. The CDR3 spans 14 residues. In germline, CDR1 is SNHLY, CDR2 FYNNEI. The V end lost 6 bases, the J end lost 0 bases, and 8 bases lay between the germline ends. CDR3 sequence: CASRDRSTNEKLFF. DNA of the CDR3: TGTGCCAGCAGGGACCGATCAACTAATGAAAAACTGTTTTTT.